The 25 T cell receptor beta chains in this list originate from one sample, sequenced in a study of spatial heterogeneity in lung cancer. General observations from the study: The study found that expanded intratumoral alpha and beta TCR counts tracked tumor mutation counts.

As to time point: sample taken at primary tumor resection. What these receptors recognize is not known. TCRdb re-called the 5' RACE reads through MiXCR, storing one row per CDR3 protein. In the table there are 1,500 to 1,800 distinct CDR3 sequences, about 6.2% of which are singletons. Sequenced here: lung tumor tissue, sampled at surgery. The receptors shown here come from a female donor with early-stage non-small cell lung cancer.

This clonotype was found a few times. This beta chain is a stray sequence in a library constructed for alpha chains; its clone size is not meaningful. The genes are TRBV18 and TRBJ1-2, with 7 nucleotides matching TRBD1. The CDR3 is made up of 14 amino acids. Trimming took 2 bases from V and 2 from J; bases not matched to a gene: 2. Germline lookup yields CDR1 KGHSH and CDR2 LQKENI. The CDR3, as DNA: TGTGCCAGCTCACCAACAGGGGCCAACTATGGCTACACCTTC. Amino acids: CASSPTGANYGYTF.

In this sample, this clonotype is medium-sized. Found in a library prepared for alpha chains, this beta chain is an off-target read, and its abundance has little meaning. The rearrangement links TRBV28 to TRBJ2-4, with D possibly matching TRBD2 (5 bases). Germline-derived CDR1 and CDR2 are MDHEN and SYDVKM. Trimming took off 2 bases at V and 9 bases at J, with 8 bases between the two ends. The CDR3 is 12 amino acids. The CDR3 DNA sequence: TGTGCCAGCAGTTTAGGCGAGGGCATTCAGTACTTC. This gives the protein CASSLGEGIQYF.

In this sample, this clonotype is medium-sized. This beta chain turned up in a library designed for alpha chains; as an off-target read, its abundance says little. This chain links TRBV12-3 or TRBV12-4 with TRBJ1-2, with D uncertain. Trimming took 1 base from V and 0 from J, leaving 6 bases between them. The CDR3 loop spans 14 amino acids. The CDR3: CASSLGRTNYGYTF. The DNA of the CDR3 is TGTGCCAGCAGTTTAGGCAGAACTAACTATGGCTACACCTTC.

In this sample, this clonotype is medium-sized (0.01 to 0.1%). This beta chain was picked up by a library intended for alpha chains and is off target, so its count carries little meaning. V and J are TRBV7-2 and TRBJ2-5; 8 positions agree with TRBD1. The CDR3 contains 15 residues. In germline, CDR1 is SGHTA, CDR2 FQGNSA. J gave up 3 bases and V 5 bases, and 8 bases lay outside the gene matches. In DNA, the CDR3 is TGTGCCAGCAGCCCCCACACAGGGGGTGAAGAGACCCAGTACTTC. Translated: CASSPHTGGEETQYF. Variable domain in full (rest from reference TRBV7-2 and TRBJ2-5): GAGVSQSPSNKVTEKGKDVELRCDPISGHTALYWYRQSLGQGLEFLIYFQGNSAPDKSGLPSDRFSAERTGGSVSTLTIQRTQQEDSAVYLCASSPHTGGEETQYFGPGTRLLVL.

By sample fraction, this clonotype is medium-sized. Since the library was made to target alpha chains, this beta chain is a stray read and its abundance is not meaningful. The chain combines TRBV20-1 with TRBJ2-1; D tentatively fits TRBD1 or TRBD2 (6 bases each). V was cut by 5 bases and J by 1 base, with 24 bases left in between. The CDR3 loop spans 18 amino acids. The germline V gene encodes CDR1 DFQATT and CDR2 SNEGSKA (reference sequence). The CDR3 region is CSADRRLARGGSYNEQFF. CDR3 nucleotide sequence: TGCAGTGCTGATAGGCGGCTAGCCAGGGGAGGATCCTACAATGAGCAGTTCTTC.

This clonotype is medium-sized. This beta chain slipped into a library made for alpha chains as a stray read, so its size is not meaningful. V is TRBV2 and J is TRBJ1-3; 8 bases line up with TRBD1. Looked up from germline, CDR1 is SNHLY and CDR2 is FYNNEI. The CDR3 has 16 residues. The V and J ends lost 5 bases and 0 bases, in that order; junction bases with no gene match: 6. CDR3 nucleotide sequence: TGTGCCAGCAGTCCGACGACAGGGGTCTCTGGAAACACCATATATTTT. Translated: CASSPTTGVSGNTIYF.

To note about this clonotype: Within a library made for alpha chains, this beta chain is off target, and its count is uninformative. This sequence joins TRBV7-2 and TRBJ1-4; perhaps TRBD1 as D (6 bases). This CDR3 is 16 amino acids long. The germline V and J ends were trimmed by 0 bases and 3 bases, with 11 bases remaining between them. Germline values: CDR1 SGHTA, CDR2 FQGNSA. The CDR3 is CASSLALRGSNEKLFF. CDR3 DNA sequence: TGTGCCAGCAGCTTAGCCCTCAGGGGTTCTAATGAAAAACTGTTTTTT.

Many counts were recorded for this clonotype. A library prepared for alpha chains yielded this beta chain as an off-target read; its size is of little meaning. For the CDR3, the DNA is TGTGCCAGCAGCTTCAAGGGCCGGAGCACAGATACGCAGTATTTT. This gives the protein CASSFKGRSTDTQYF. J is TRBJ2-3 and V is TRBV7-9, with D unresolved. Germline assignment: CDR1 SEHNR and CDR2 FQNEAQ (reference sequence). Trimming removed 3 bases from V and 0 bases from J, with 10 bases in between. The CDR3 runs 15 residues.

By sample fraction, this clonotype is medium-sized. This beta chain slipped into a library made for alpha chains as a stray read, so its size is not meaningful. The chain joins TRBV5-1 to TRBJ2-1; no clear D gene. Trimming pared 2 bases from V and 3 bases from J, leaving 12 bases between. The CDR3 length is 15 residues. CDR1 is SGHRS, CDR2 YFSETQ, per germline. The CDR3 coding sequence is TGCGCCAGCAGCTTTGATCAGACCATCTACAATGAGCAGTTCTTC. Translation gives CASSFDQTIYNEQFF.

In its sample, this clonotype was seen many times. The size of this beta chain means little, since it is a stray read in a library made for alpha chains. V is TRBV12-3 or TRBV12-4 and J is TRBJ2-2; D unresolved. V dropped 3 bases and J dropped 4 bases, with 6 bases sitting between them. This CDR3 region has 13 residues. CDR3 loop: CASSFLPTGELFF. The CDR3 nucleotides read TGTGCCAGCAGTTTTCTCCCCACCGGGGAGCTGTTTTTT.

For this clonotype: This beta chain is an unintended read in a library built for alpha chains; its size means little. The chain carries TRBV29-1 and TRBJ2-7, with 10 bases aligning to TRBD2. Germline lookup yields CDR1 SQVTM and CDR2 ANQGSEA. The CDR3 loop spans 14 amino acids. V shed 4 bases and J 3 bases; nucleotides not matched to a gene: 6. The CDR3 loop reads CSVAWASGGYEQYF. CDR3 nucleotides: TGCAGCGTTGCTTGGGCTAGCGGGGGCTACGAGCAGTACTTC.

This clonotype ranks as medium-sized. This beta chain slipped into a library made for alpha chains as a stray read, so its size is not meaningful. This chain connects TRBV7-2 to TRBJ2-3, with D unclear. The V gene lost 5 bases and the J gene lost 3 bases, with 12 bases spanning the gap. The CDR3 covers 14 residues. Germline values: CDR1 SGHTA, CDR2 FQGNSA. CDR3 residues: CASSPAPRTDTQYF. The CDR3 region has the DNA TGTGCCAGCAGCCCGGCCCCCAGGACAGATACGCAGTATTTT.

This clonotype was observed at least ten times. Being off target in a library aimed at alpha chains, this beta chain has a size of little meaning. V gene TRBV20-1 combines with J gene TRBJ1-1; 7 bases line up with TRBD1. CDR3 length: 13 residues. Germline V gene sequence: CDR1 DFQATT, CDR2 SNEGSKA (reference sequence). V shed 5 bases, J shed 7 bases, and the junction held 10 bases outside the gene matches. This chain's CDR3 is CSAPREGAGEAFF. The CDR3 DNA is TGCAGTGCTCCCAGGGAGGGGGCAGGTGAAGCTTTCTTT.

By frequency in the sample, this clonotype is medium-sized (0.01 to 0.1%). As an off-target read in a library built for alpha chains, this beta chain has a frequency of little significance. This chain joins TRBV6-2 or TRBV6-3 and TRBJ1-2; D might be TRBD1 (5 bases). This CDR3 is 13 amino acids long. CDR1 and CDR2 from the germline V gene are MNHEY and SVGEGT. The V end was cut by 7 bases, the J end by 4 bases, with 13 bases between. The DNA for the CDR3 is TGTGCCAGCACGAAGGACAAGTCCTATGGCTACACCTTC. Protein sequence: CASTKDKSYGYTF.

By its share, this clonotype is medium-sized. Being off target in a library aimed at alpha chains, this beta chain has a size of little meaning. The chain links TRBV19 to TRBJ1-5; 7 bases agree with TRBD1. The V segment lost 3 bases and the J segment 7 bases; nucleotides outside the gene matches: 9. CDR3 size: 15 residues. Per germline, CDR1 LNHDA and CDR2 SQIVND (reference sequence). CDR3 amino acids: CASSIRTGLSQPQHF. The CDR3, as DNA: TGTGCCAGTAGTATCCGGACAGGTCTAAGCCAGCCCCAGCATTTT. Combining the CDR3 with reference TRBV19 and TRBJ1-5 gives the whole variable domain DGGITQSPKYLFRKEGQNVTLSCEQNLNHDAMYWYRQDPGQGLRLIYYSQIVNDFQKGDIAEGYSVSREKKESFPLTVTSAQKNPTAFYLCASSIRTGLSQPQHFGDGTRLSIL.

This clonotype is labeled medium-sized. This beta chain is off target for a library built for alpha chains, so its abundance means little. The rearrangement links TRBV20-1 to TRBJ1-4; 7 bases line up with TRBD1. The CDR3 runs to 15 residues. Looked up from germline, CDR1 is DFQATT and CDR2 is SNEGSKA (reference sequence). V lost 2 bases to trimming and J lost 5 bases; unmatched junction nucleotides: 8. CDR3 in DNA: TGCAGTGCTAGACACCCAGGGGGTCCAAATGAAAAACTGTTTTTT. This translates into CSARHPGGPNEKLFF.

This clonotype is deemed medium-sized. For a library built for alpha chains, this beta chain is a stray read; little rests on its size. The CDR3 here is CASSLVREQYF. DNA for the CDR3: TGTGCCAGCAGCTTAGTACGGGAGCAGTACTTC. The chain combines TRBV11-2 with TRBJ2-7; no clear D gene. Germline loops: CDR1 SGHAT, CDR2 FQNNGV. CDR3 size: 11 residues. With 1 base removed from V and 7 bases from J, the gap between germline ends came to 5 bases.

Regarding this clonotype: Because this beta chain is a stray read in a library intended to capture alpha chains, its abundance should not be given much weight. The chain joins TRBV3-1 to TRBJ2-3, with 10 positions matching TRBD2. Germline values: CDR1 LGHDT, CDR2 YNNKEL (reference sequence). Losses at the gene ends were 4 bases for V and 3 bases for J; bases not matched to a gene: 10. The CDR3 extends over 17 amino acids. The CDR3 is CASSLPQREGQTDTQYF. The DNA of the CDR3 is TGTGCCAGCAGCCTCCCGCAGCGGGAGGGCCAAACAGATACGCAGTATTTT.

By sample fraction, this clonotype is medium-sized. This beta chain is an off-target read within a library intended for alpha chains, so its frequency means little. This sequence joins TRBV12-3 or TRBV12-4 and TRBJ2-1; weak D call: TRBD2 (7 bases). V lost 4 bases and J 5 bases, leaving 21 bases between the germline ends. CDR3 size: 17 residues. The CDR3, as DNA: TGTGCCAGCAGTTCTGAGCTAGGGGGGGCGAGAAACAATGAGCAGTTCTTC. Translated: CASSSELGGARNNEQFF.

By share, this clonotype counts as medium-sized. The size of this beta chain means little, since it is a stray read in a library made for alpha chains. The chain is built from TRBV7-9 and TRBJ2-7; 7 bases agree with TRBD2. Unmatched junction bases numbered 6, after V lost 0 bases and J lost 4 bases. The CDR3 length is 15 residues. Germline V lookup: CDR1 SEHNR, CDR2 FQNEAQ (reference sequence). The CDR3 bases are TGTGCCAGCAGCTTAGCCCTAGCGGAATCTTACGAGCAGTACTTC. This translates into CASSLALAESYEQYF.

By proportion, this clonotype is medium-sized. This beta chain appears as a stray read in a library generated for alpha chains; its size is not informative. The gene calls are TRBV11-2 and TRBJ2-2, with a tentative D call TRBD2 (5 bases). The CDR3 has 18 residues. Germline lookup yields CDR1 SGHAT and CDR2 FQNNGV. Trimming removed 5 bases from V and 3 bases from J, with 22 bases in between. CDR3 in DNA: TGTGCCAGCAGCCCCAGAGCGGTCGGAAGATATGACACCGGGGAGCTGTTTTTT. As protein: CASSPRAVGRYDTGELFF. Full variable domain (rest looked up from reference TRBV11-2 and TRBJ2-2): EAGVAQSPRYKIIEKRQSVAFWCNPISGHATLYWYQQILGQGPKLLIQFQNNGVVDDSQLPKDRFSAERLKGVDSTLKIQPAKLEDSAVYLCASSPRAVGRYDTGELFFGEGSRLTVL.

This clonotype is deemed medium-sized. This beta chain appears as a stray read in a library generated for alpha chains; its size is not informative. V gene TRBV29-1 combines with J gene TRBJ1-3; D gene unclear. The length of the CDR3 is 15 residues. Germline CDR1 is SQVTM and CDR2 is ANQGSEA. V was shortened by 4 bases and J by 0 bases, with 13 bases between the two germline ends. DNA for the CDR3: TGCAGCGTTGGCGGCATACAAAGCTCTGGAAACACCATATATTTT. It translates to CSVGGIQSSGNTIYF. The entire variable domain, with the rest obtained from reference TRBV29-1 and TRBJ1-3, is as follows: SAVISQKPSRDICQRGTSLTIQCQVDSQVTMMFWYRQQPGQSLTLIATANQGSEATYESGFVIDKFPISRPNLTFSTLTVSNMSPEDSSIYLCSVGGIQSSGNTIYFGEGSWLTVV.

In its sample, this clonotype ranks as medium-sized. A library made for alpha chains picked up this beta chain off target, so its size means little. J is TRBJ1-6 and V is TRBV6-2 or TRBV6-3, with 7 bases identical to TRBD1. V shed 7 bases, J shed 5 bases, and the junction held 5 bases outside the gene matches. The CDR3 is 14 amino acids. CDR1 and CDR2 from the germline V gene are MNHEY and SVGEGT. The CDR3 DNA reads as TGTGCCAGCAAGCAAGGGGGCAATAATTCACCCCTCCACTTT. This encodes CASKQGGNNSPLHF.

By share of the sample, this clonotype is medium-sized. Little can be read into the size of this beta chain, an off-target read in a library designed for alpha chains. The rearrangement uses TRBV20-1 and TRBJ2-2; 9 bases fit TRBD2. The CDR3 loop spans 15 amino acids. V shed 3 bases and J 9 bases; nucleotides not matched to a gene: 11. Germline assignment: CDR1 DFQATT and CDR2 SNEGSKA (reference sequence). This CDR3 is CSASPRTAGGRELFF. CDR3 DNA: TGCAGTGCTAGCCCCCGGACAGCGGGAGGTCGGGAGCTGTTTTTT.

Relative to its sample, this clonotype is medium-sized. A library prepared for alpha chains yielded this beta chain as an off-target read; its size is of little meaning. This chain uses TRBV7-2 with TRBJ2-5; 8 bases are shared with TRBD2. Germline-derived CDR1 and CDR2 are SGHTA and FQGNSA. This CDR3 has 15 residues. Unmatched junction bases numbered 8, after V lost 3 bases and J lost 5 bases. CDR3 in amino acids: CASSFPAGGTETQYF. The CDR3 DNA sequence: TGTGCCAGCAGCTTCCCGGCGGGAGGAACGGAGACCCAGTACTTC.